These T cell receptor beta chains were read from a single sample in a study of shared clonotypes between healthy human individuals. Sequencing was performed with immunoSEQ multiplex PCR; in TCRdb, only in-frame clones are kept and a portion is missing. The sample holds 2 million to 2.5 million clones; approximately 90% are singletons and the top ten take approximately 0.41%. Sequencing was performed on naive CD4+ T cells from PBMCs. These receptors came from a man younger than 30 in good health. Some clones in this sample may be carry-over from other donors' samples. Each CDR3 is given with its conserved first and last residue. D genes are given only for firm matches. The size of a clone is reported for some rows only, either as once, few or many, or as a class for expanded clones.

clone size,V gene,J gene,D gene,CDR3 DNA,CDR3 protein
-,TRBV6-5,TRBJ1-2,-,TGTGCCAGCAGTTACTCGATGACAGACTATGGCTACACCTTC,CASSYSMTDYGYTF
few,TRBV2,TRBJ1-5,-,TGTGCCAGCAGTGAAAACAGGTTCGGCAATCAGCCCCAGCATTTT,CASSENRFGNQPQHF
-,TRBV5-1,TRBJ2-6,-,TGCGCCAGCCGTCCGGTATCCTCTGGGGCCAACGTCCTGACTTTC,CASRPVSSGANVLTF
-,TRBV4-1,TRBJ2-3,TRBD1,TGCGCCAGCAGCCAGCCATACAGGGGCGTCACAGATACGCAGTATTTT,CASSQPYRGVTDTQYF
once,TRBV11-2,TRBJ2-2,-,TGTGCCAGCAGCCCCTCATTCGCGGCGAACACCGGGGAGCTGTTTTTT,CASSPSFAANTGELFF
-,TRBV15,TRBJ2-2,TRBD2,TGTGCCACCAGCCGCGTACTAGCGGCGAACACCGGGGAGCTGTTTTTT,CATSRVLAANTGELFF
-,TRBV5-1,TRBJ1-2,-,TGCGCCAGCAGCGGAACGACAGCTAACTATGGCTACACCTTC,CASSGTTANYGYTF
-,TRBV19,TRBJ2-2,TRBD1,TGTGCCAGTGGCCAGGGGGCGTCCGGGGAGCTGTTTTTT,CASGQGASGELFF
-,TRBV7-8,TRBJ1-2,TRBD1,TGTGCCAGCAGCCCCCGAAGGGGGCAGGGGGCCTATGGCTACACCTTC,CASSPRRGQGAYGYTF
-,TRBV5-1,TRBJ1-2,-,TGCGCCAGCAGCTTGGGAGCGAAACAGCTTGGCTACACCTTC,CASSLGAKQLGYTF
-,TRBV2,TRBJ1-3,-,TGTGCCAGCAGGGCACAGTCTGGAAACACCATATATTTT,CASRAQSGNTIYF
-,TRBV28,TRBJ2-5,-,TGTGCCAGCAGTTTAGGGAGCAGGGGCTGGGAGACCCAGTACTTC,CASSLGSRGWETQYF
-,TRBV6-1,TRBJ2-7,-,TGTGCCAGCAATTTACTAGTCCCGTACTTC,CASNLLVPYF
-,TRBV28,TRBJ2-7,TRBD2,TGTGCCAGCAGTTCAGGTAAAGCGGGAGGCTACGAGCAGTACTTC,CASSSGKAGGYEQYF